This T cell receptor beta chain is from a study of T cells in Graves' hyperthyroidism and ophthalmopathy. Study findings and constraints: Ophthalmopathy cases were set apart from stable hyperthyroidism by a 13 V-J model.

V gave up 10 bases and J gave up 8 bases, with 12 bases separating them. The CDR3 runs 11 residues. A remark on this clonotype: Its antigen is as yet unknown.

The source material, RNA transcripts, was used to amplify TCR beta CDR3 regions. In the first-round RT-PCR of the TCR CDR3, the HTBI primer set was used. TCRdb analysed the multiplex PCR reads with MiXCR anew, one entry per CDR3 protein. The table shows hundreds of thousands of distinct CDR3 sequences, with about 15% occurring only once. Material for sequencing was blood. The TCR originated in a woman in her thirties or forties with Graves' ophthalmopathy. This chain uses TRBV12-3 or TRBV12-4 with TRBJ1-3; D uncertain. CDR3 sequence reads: CATLAGYTIYF. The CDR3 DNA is TGTGCCACCCTGGCGGGTTACACCATATATTTT.